This T cell receptor beta chain was recorded in a study of cytomegalovirus exposure and HLA in healthy donors. Notes on this clone: Its antigen is unknown.

General study points: Segments of the TCR beta V type were, in most cases, productive about 90% or about 30% of the time in an earlier analysis.

The PCR employed 60 Vbeta primers together with 13 Jbeta primers. TCRdb keeps only in-frame clones here, not all; method: immunoSEQ multiplex PCR. The data contain 200,000 or so clones, 65% to 85% of them singletons. CDR3 length: 14 residues. The germline CDR1 and CDR2 sequences are LGHNA and YNFKEQ. V trimming: 1 base; J trimming: 5 bases; junction bases outside the gene matches: 2. The sequence was collected from a boy between 2 and 10 years old in good health and CMV-seronegative. What was sequenced was PBMCs. V usage is TRBV4-2 and J usage is TRBJ2-3; 8 positions match TRBD1. The CDR3 bases are TGTGCCAGCAGCCAAGGACAGGGGATAGATACGCAGTATTTT. Encoded protein: CASSQGQGIDTQYF.